Each of the 5 T cell receptor beta chains below was sequenced from the same sample in a study of human T cells and chemical hapten exposure (dated by TCRdb to the early 2020s). Explained via the paper, the time point label denotes: healthy volunteer bleed at 6 weeks. Total RNA was extracted from unfractionated whole blood collected in Tempus Blood RNA tubes. Libraries were constructed by RACE. These reads were obtained on a NextSeq 500. TCRdb reworked the public reads: Q25 trimming with fastp, MiXCR clone assembly, productive beta chains retained. Rows merge per CDR3 protein into single entries with the most common DNA and genes. The sample data list approximately 84,000 distinct CDR3 sequences, and under 10% of these were observed just once. The ten largest account for 1.5% to 1.7% of the sample. Sequencing input: whole blood. These receptors were taken from a male donor in good health. Some clones in this sample may be carry-over from other donors' samples.

The chain joins TRBV4-3 to TRBJ1-5, with a weak D call TRBD1 (6 bases). Between the trimmed V and J ends, which lost 0 bases and 5 bases, there was a span of 11 bases. The CDR3 extends over 15 amino acids. The germline V gene encodes CDR1 LGHNA and CDR2 YSLEER. CDR3 in amino acids: CASSQDGGGDQPQHF. DNA of the CDR3: TGCGCCAGCAGCCAAGATGGAGGGGGGGATCAGCCCCAGCATTTT.

This clonotype was seen more than once but under ten times. This chain uses TRBV6-6 with TRBJ1-1; possible D gene TRBD1, 5 bases. In germline, CDR1 is MNHNY, CDR2 SVGAGI (reference sequence). CDR3 size: 12 residues. Deletions cut 11 bases from V and 4 bases from J, with 14 bases between. The CDR3 nucleotides read TGTGCCTCCGGGACCGGAGTCACTGAAGCTTTCTTT. It specifies CASGTGVTEAFF.

The chain couples TRBV18 to TRBJ2-1; D call uncertain. CDR1 and CDR2 (germline): KGHSH, LQKENI. This CDR3 is 16 amino acids long. Trimming pared 0 bases from V and 0 bases from J, leaving 9 bases between. Here the CDR3 DNA reads TGTGCCAGCTCACCACCGTCCAGGAGCTCCTACAATGAGCAGTTCTTC. This encodes CASSPPSRSSYNEQFF.

V and J are TRBV7-2 and TRBJ2-1; D possibly uses TRBD1 or TRBD2 (7 bases each). The CDR3 runs to 16 residues. Trimming removed 1 base from V and 4 bases from J, with 14 bases in between. Germline values: CDR1 SGHTA, CDR2 FQGNSA. CDR3 residues: CASSLVAGGGYNEQFF. The CDR3 DNA reads as TGTGCCAGCAGCTTAGTGGCAGGGGGGGGGTACAATGAGCAGTTCTTC.

This clonotype was observed many times. The V call is TRBV7-9, the J call TRBJ2-3; 7 positions match TRBD1. V gave up 2 bases and J gave up 4 bases; unmatched junction bases: 6. The CDR3 runs to 15 residues. Germline CDR1 reads SEHNR; CDR2 reads FQNEAQ (reference sequence). CDR3 bases: TGTGCCAGCAGCTTAAAGACAGGGTCCCCAGATACGCAGTATTTT. Its translation is CASSLKTGSPDTQYF.